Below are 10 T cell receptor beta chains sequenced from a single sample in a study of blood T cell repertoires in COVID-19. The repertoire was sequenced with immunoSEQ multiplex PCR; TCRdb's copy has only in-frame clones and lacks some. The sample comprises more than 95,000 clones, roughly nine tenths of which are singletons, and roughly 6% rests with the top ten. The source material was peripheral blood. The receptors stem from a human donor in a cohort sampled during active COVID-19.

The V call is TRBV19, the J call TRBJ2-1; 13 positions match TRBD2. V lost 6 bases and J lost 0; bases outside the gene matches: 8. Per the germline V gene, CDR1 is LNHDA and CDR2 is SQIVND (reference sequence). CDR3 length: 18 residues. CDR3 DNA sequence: TGTGCCAGTAGCTACGGACTAGCGGGAGAGGGCTCCTACAATGAGCAGTTCTTC. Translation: CASSYGLAGEGSYNEQFF. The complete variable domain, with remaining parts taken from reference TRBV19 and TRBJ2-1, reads DGGITQSPKYLFRKEGQNVTLSCEQNLNHDAMYWYRQDPGQGLRLIYYSQIVNDFQKGDIAEGYSVSREKKESFPLTVTSAQKNPTAFYLCASSYGLAGEGSYNEQFFGPGTRLTVL.

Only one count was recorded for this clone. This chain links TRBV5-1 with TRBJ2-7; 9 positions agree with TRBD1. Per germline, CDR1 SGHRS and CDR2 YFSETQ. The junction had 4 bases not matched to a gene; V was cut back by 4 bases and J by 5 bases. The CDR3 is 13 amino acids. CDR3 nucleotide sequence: TGCGCCAGCAGCCAATGGACAGGGGACGAGCAGTACTTC. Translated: CASSQWTGDEQYF.

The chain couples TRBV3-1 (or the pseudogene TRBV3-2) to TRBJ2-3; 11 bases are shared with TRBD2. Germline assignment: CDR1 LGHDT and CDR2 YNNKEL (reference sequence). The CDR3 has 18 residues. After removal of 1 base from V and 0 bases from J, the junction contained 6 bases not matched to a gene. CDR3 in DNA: TGTGCCAGCAGCCAAGTTTCTAGCGGGGGGACTAGCACAGATACGCAGTATTTT. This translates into CASSQVSSGGTSTDTQYF.

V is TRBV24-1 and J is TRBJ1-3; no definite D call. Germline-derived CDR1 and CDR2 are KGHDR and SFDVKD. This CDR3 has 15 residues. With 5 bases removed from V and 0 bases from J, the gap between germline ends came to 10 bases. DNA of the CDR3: TGTGCCACCAGTGCAGAGGGCCCCTCTGGAAACACCATATATTTT. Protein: CATSAEGPSGNTIYF.

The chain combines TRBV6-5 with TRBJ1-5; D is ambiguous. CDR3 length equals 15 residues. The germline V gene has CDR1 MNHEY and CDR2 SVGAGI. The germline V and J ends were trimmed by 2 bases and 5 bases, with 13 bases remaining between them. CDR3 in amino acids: CASSYEIPVDQPQHF. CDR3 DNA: TGTGCCAGCAGTTACGAGATTCCGGTAGATCAGCCCCAGCATTTT.

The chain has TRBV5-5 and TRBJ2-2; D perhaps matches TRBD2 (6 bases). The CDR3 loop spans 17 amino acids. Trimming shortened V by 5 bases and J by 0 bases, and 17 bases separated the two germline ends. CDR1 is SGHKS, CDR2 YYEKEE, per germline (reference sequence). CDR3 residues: CASSSNGLASNTGELFF. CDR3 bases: TGTGCCAGCAGTTCAAACGGGCTAGCGTCGAACACCGGGGAGCTGTTTTTT.

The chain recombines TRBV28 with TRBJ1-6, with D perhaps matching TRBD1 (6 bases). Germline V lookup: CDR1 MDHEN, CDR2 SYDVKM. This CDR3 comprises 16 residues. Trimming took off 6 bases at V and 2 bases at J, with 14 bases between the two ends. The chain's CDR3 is CASSPRTDTYNSPLHF. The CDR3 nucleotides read TGTGCCAGCAGCCCCAGGACAGATACCTATAATTCACCCCTCCACTTT.

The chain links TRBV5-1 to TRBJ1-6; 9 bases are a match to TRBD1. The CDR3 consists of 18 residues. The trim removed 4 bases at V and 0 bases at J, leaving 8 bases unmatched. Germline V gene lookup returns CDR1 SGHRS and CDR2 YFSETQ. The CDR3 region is CASSLGQGYGSYNSPLHF. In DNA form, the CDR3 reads TGCGCCAGCAGCCTGGGACAGGGATACGGCTCCTATAATTCACCCCTCCACTTT.

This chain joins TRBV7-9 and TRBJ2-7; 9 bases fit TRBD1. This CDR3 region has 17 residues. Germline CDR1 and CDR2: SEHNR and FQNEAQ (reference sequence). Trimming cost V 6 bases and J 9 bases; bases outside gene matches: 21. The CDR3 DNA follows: TGTGCCAGCAGTTTTCTTTCCCGGGACAGGGTTCTTCTAAGGCAGTACTTC. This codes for CASSFLSRDRVLLRQYF.

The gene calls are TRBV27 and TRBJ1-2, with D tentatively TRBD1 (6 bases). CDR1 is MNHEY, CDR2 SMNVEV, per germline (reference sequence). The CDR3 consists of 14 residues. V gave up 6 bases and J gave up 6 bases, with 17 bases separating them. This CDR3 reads CASRAQGIIDGYTF. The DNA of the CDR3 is TGTGCCAGCAGAGCACAGGGAATTATAGATGGCTACACCTTC.